The 3 T cell receptor beta chains listed next were all sequenced from one sample in a study of CD8+ T cells in alopecia areata. Peripheral blood and lesional scalp punch biopsies came from alopecia areata patients. Reverse transcribed after extraction, RNA yielded cDNA as the sequencing template. Profiled with immunoSEQ multiplex PCR; TCRdb holds only in-frame clones, not every one. The sample holds 12,000 or so clones; roughly 50% are singletons and the top ten take roughly 13%. The sample comprised skin. The receptors were gathered from a human donor with alopecia areata.

The genes are TRBV6-6 and TRBJ1-5, with TRBD1 identical over 7 bases. CDR3 size: 15 residues. Per germline, CDR1 MNHNY and CDR2 SVGAGI (reference sequence). The ends lost 5 bases at V and 3 bases at J; junction bases unmatched: 7. The CDR3 here is CASSPQGVNNQPQHF. The CDR3 DNA sequence: TGTGCCAGCAGTCCCCAGGGGGTTAACAATCAGCCCCAGCATTTT.

The chain uses TRBV2 and TRBJ2-1; perhaps D is TRBD1 or TRBD2 (5 bases each). Between the trimmed V and J ends, which lost 5 bases and 4 bases, there was a span of 9 bases. The CDR3 has 13 residues. Per the germline V gene, CDR1 is SNHLY and CDR2 is FYNNEI. The CDR3 is CASSSGRYNEQFF. In nucleotides, the CDR3 is TGTGCCAGCAGTTCGGGACGGTACAATGAGCAGTTCTTC.

The rearrangement uses TRBV11-3 and TRBJ2-7; D call uncertain. CDR3 length equals 12 residues. Germline lookup yields CDR1 SGHNT and CDR2 YENEEA. Trimming took off 1 base at V and 6 bases at J, with 7 bases between the two ends. The CDR3 DNA is TGTGCCAGCAGCTTAGCCCATAGCGAGCAGTACTTC. Its translation is CASSLAHSEQYF. Looking up the rest from reference TRBV11-3 and TRBJ2-7 gives the full variable domain: EAGVVQSPRYKIIEKKQPVAFWCNPISGHNTLYWYLQNLGQGPELLIRYENEEAVDDSQLPKDRFSAERLKGVDSTLKIQPAELGDSAVYLCASSLAHSEQYFGPGTRLTVT.